This T cell receptor (beta chain) was sequenced during a study of blood T cell repertoires in COVID-19. The CDR3 spans 15 residues. Deletions cut 4 bases from V and 0 bases from J, with 13 bases between. Germline V gives CDR1 SNHLY, CDR2 FYNNEI. Assay: immunoSEQ multiplex PCR; the TCRdb copy retains only in-frame clones and omits some. The sample has 300,000 to 500,000 clones, nearly 90% seen once. The sequenced sample consisted of PBMCs or T cells enriched from blood (not recorded which). This rearrangement joins TRBV2 to TRBJ2-7; D gene uncertain. This clonotype was sampled from a woman aged 40 to 50 with acute COVID-19. In DNA, the CDR3 is TGTGCCAGCAGTGGCCCGCAGGCGAGCTCCTACGAGCAGTACTTC. Protein: CASSGPQASSYEQYF.